Here is one T cell receptor (beta chain) with its context. Antigen: not known. TCRdb's table, derived via immunoSEQ multiplex PCR, lists solely in-frame clones and lacks some. The repertoire holds 800,000 to 950,000 clones, with around 96% as singletons. Terminally differentiated effector memory CD45RA+ cells were left out of the naive CD8 fraction, which was CD45RO-negative and positively selected for CCR7. The sample belongs to a study of shared clonotypes between healthy human individuals. Study-wide results and limits: Rarefaction showed that sequencing of sorted subsets was incomplete (despite large depth).

CDR3 length: 10 amino acids. V was trimmed by 5 bases and J by 5 bases, leaving 6 bases between them. Germline V gene lookup returns CDR1 SQVTM and CDR2 ANQGSEA. This TCR was recovered from a man younger than 40 in good health. The rearrangement links TRBV29-1 to TRBJ2-5; D remains unclear. Specimen: naive CD8+ T cells sorted from blood. CDR3 amino acids: CSVIWETQYF. CDR3 DNA sequence: TGCAGCGTTATTTGGGAGACCCAGTACTTC.